These 30 T cell receptor beta chains originate from one sample sequenced in a study of cytomegalovirus exposure and HLA in healthy donors (dated by TCRdb to about 2017). Library method: the immunoSEQ multiplex PCR assay. For the multiplex PCR, a mixture combining 60 forward primers for TCR Vbeta segments and 13 reverse primers for TCR Jbeta segments was used. Entries here come from immuneACCESS through TCRdb and include only in-frame sequences with V and J called. Some clones fail to appear in such tables; in the studies checked, an unresolved V gene covers under half of the shortfall, and the cause of the remainder is unknown. The record for this sample contains fewer than 70,000 clones. The ten largest account for around 5.3% of the sample. Input material: PBMCs. Source of these receptors: a man between 25 and 39 years old in good health and CMV-seropositive.

The V call is TRBV14, the J call TRBJ1-1, with 7 bases aligning to TRBD1. Losses at the gene ends were 1 base for V and 2 bases for J; bases not matched to a gene: 10. Germline assignment: CDR1 SGHDN and CDR2 FVKESK. The CDR3 has 17 residues. For the CDR3, the DNA is TGTGCCAGCAGCCAAGCCCTGGGACAGCCTGGAAACACTGAAGCTTTCTTT. The encoded protein is CASSQALGQPGNTEAFF.

This chain connects TRBV5-1 to TRBJ1-1; 7 positions agree with TRBD1. CDR3 length: 13 amino acids. The J segment lost 4 bases and the V segment lost 3 bases, leaving 3 bases of the junction unmatched. Germline V gene lookup returns CDR1 SGHRS and CDR2 YFSETQ. The CDR3 sequence is CASSWGQTTEAFF. The CDR3 DNA reads as TGCGCCAGCAGCTGGGGACAGACCACTGAAGCTTTCTTT. Based on the CDR3 plus reference TRBV5-1 and TRBJ1-1, the full variable domain is KAGVTQTPRYLIKTRGQQVTLSCSPISGHRSVSWYQQTPGQGLQFLFEYFSETQRNKGNFPGRFSGRQFSNSRSEMNVSTLELGDSALYLCASSWGQTTEAFFGQGTRLTVV.

The chain couples TRBV19 to TRBJ2-1, with a weak D call TRBD2 (5 bases). The CDR3 totals 15 residues. Germline loops: CDR1 LNHDA, CDR2 SQIVND (reference sequence). V was cut by 0 bases and J by 0 bases, with 6 bases left in between. The CDR3 loop is CASSIEGSSYNEQFF. The CDR3, as DNA: TGTGCCAGTAGTATAGAAGGGAGCTCCTACAATGAGCAGTTCTTC.

The chain links TRBV13 to TRBJ1-2, with D hard to call. The CDR3 has 13 residues. The V end lost 7 bases, the J end lost 3 bases, and 12 bases lay between the germline ends. Germline CDR1 reads PRHDT; CDR2 reads FYEKMQ (reference sequence). This chain's CDR3 is CASMRRGYYGYTF. DNA of the CDR3: TGTGCCAGCATGAGGCGCGGGTACTATGGCTACACCTTC.

V and J are TRBV6-5 and TRBJ2-7, with D unresolved. The CDR3 is 11 amino acids. The germline V gene has CDR1 MNHEY and CDR2 SVGAGI. V was trimmed by 6 bases and J by 5 bases, leaving 8 bases between them. This chain's CDR3 is CASSRAHEQYF. DNA of the CDR3: TGTGCCAGCAGCCGAGCCCACGAGCAGTACTTC.

The chain is built from TRBV6-5 and TRBJ1-1; 7 bases match TRBD1. The J segment lost 5 bases and the V segment lost 1 base, leaving 4 bases of the junction unmatched. This CDR3 spans 14 amino acids. Germline values: CDR1 MNHEY, CDR2 SVGAGI. The CDR3 protein is CASSYLSGGTEAFF. As DNA, the CDR3 is TGTGCCAGCAGTTACTTATCAGGGGGTACTGAAGCTTTCTTT.

V usage is TRBV13 and J usage is TRBJ2-5; possibly TRBD2 for D (5 bases). CDR3 size: 13 residues. Germline V lookup: CDR1 PRHDT, CDR2 FYEKMQ (reference sequence). Trimming shortened V by 5 bases and J by 5 bases, and 12 bases separated the two germline ends. The CDR3 DNA reads TGTGCCAGCAGCCCGCAAGGAGGTGAGACCCAGTACTTC. Translation gives CASSPQGGETQYF.

The chain uses TRBV7-8 and TRBJ2-3; perhaps TRBD2 as D (6 bases). The CDR3 length is 17 residues. The germline V gene encodes CDR1 SGHVS and CDR2 FQNEAQ. V dropped 4 bases and J dropped 2 bases, with 19 bases sitting between them. The DNA for the CDR3 is TGTGCCAGCAGCTCAAAAGACGGGGGACGGTTCACAGATACGCAGTATTTT. As protein: CASSSKDGGRFTDTQYF.

The chain has TRBV30 and TRBJ2-6; 11 bases map to TRBD1. The trim removed 7 bases at V and 4 bases at J, leaving 9 bases unmatched. CDR3 size: 16 residues. Germline V gene sequence: CDR1 GTSNPN, CDR2 SVGIG (reference sequence). The CDR3 spells CAFLRTGGSGANVLTF. CDR3 nucleotides: TGTGCCTTCCTTCGGACAGGGGGCTCCGGGGCCAACGTCCTGACTTTC. Using reference TRBV30 and TRBJ2-6 for the parts outside the CDR3, the full variable domain is SQTIHQWPATLVQPVGSPLSLECTVEGTSNPNLYWYRQAAGRGLQLLFYSVGIGQISSEVPQNLSASRPQDRQFILSSKKLLLSDSGFYLCAFLRTGGSGANVLTFGAGSRLTVL.

This sequence joins TRBV29-1 and TRBJ1-4, with a weak D call TRBD1 (5 bases). CDR1 and CDR2 (germline): SQVTM, ANQGSEA. There are 13 residues in the CDR3. Between the trimmed V and J ends, which lost 4 bases and 7 bases, there was a span of 13 bases. The CDR3 DNA sequence: TGCAGCGTTGCCGGGGGTTACGGTGAAAAACTGTTTTTT. Its translation is CSVAGGYGEKLFF.

The rearrangement links TRBV7-6 to TRBJ2-7; 12 nucleotides line up with TRBD2. Per the germline V gene, CDR1 is SGHVS and CDR2 is FNYEAQ. CDR3 size: 15 residues. Trimming cost V 1 base and J 4 bases; bases outside gene matches: 2. CDR3: CASSLGTSGEYEQYF. CDR3 nucleotide sequence: TGTGCCAGCAGCTTAGGGACTAGCGGGGAATACGAGCAGTACTTC. The whole variable domain, filled in from reference TRBV7-6 and TRBJ2-7, reads GAGVSQSPRYKVTKRGQDVALRCDPISGHVSLYWYRQALGQGPEFLTYFNYEAQQDKSGLPNDRFSAERPEGSISTLTIQRTEQRDSAMYRCASSLGTSGEYEQYFGPGTRLTVT.

The chain has TRBV2 and TRBJ1-1, with TRBD1 identical over 8 bases. The CDR3 totals 14 residues. V was clipped by 6 bases and J by 4 bases; unmatched bases: 7. Looked up from germline, CDR1 is SNHLY and CDR2 is FYNNEI. CDR3 in amino acids: CASSLGQGGTEAFF. The CDR3 DNA sequence: TGTGCCAGCAGCCTCGGACAGGGCGGCACTGAAGCTTTCTTT.

The chain combines TRBV30 with TRBJ1-2, with a tentative D call TRBD1 (6 bases). Germline assignment: CDR1 GTSNPN and CDR2 SVGIG (reference sequence). V was shortened by 1 base and J by 5 bases, with 14 bases between the two germline ends. The CDR3 is made up of 14 amino acids. The CDR3 here is CAWSEGTSFYGYTF. As DNA, the CDR3 is TGTGCCTGGAGTGAGGGGACATCTTTTTATGGCTACACCTTC.

This chain uses TRBV5-1 with TRBJ1-1; no clear D gene. Germline V gives CDR1 SGHRS, CDR2 YFSETQ. V was trimmed by 1 base and J by 2 bases, leaving 9 bases between them. The CDR3 contains 14 residues. The CDR3 bases are TGCGCCAGCAGCTTGCAGACGGGAAACACTGAAGCTTTCTTT. This sequence encodes CASSLQTGNTEAFF. The full variable domain, in which reference TRBV5-1 and TRBJ1-1 provide the parts outside the CDR3, is KAGVTQTPRYLIKTRGQQVTLSCSPISGHRSVSWYQQTPGQGLQFLFEYFSETQRNKGNFPGRFSGRQFSNSRSEMNVSTLELGDSALYLCASSLQTGNTEAFFGQGTRLTVV.

The V call is TRBV5-1, the J call TRBJ2-5; D is uncertain. V lost 0 bases to trimming and J lost 4 bases, with 13 bases between them. The germline gives CDR1 SGHRS, CDR2 YFSETQ. This CDR3 spans 15 amino acids. Here the CDR3 reads CASSLGPLDRETQYF. The CDR3 region has the DNA TGCGCCAGCAGCTTGGGACCCCTAGACCGAGAGACCCAGTACTTC.

The chain couples TRBV7-9 to TRBJ1-2, with D perhaps matching TRBD1 (6 bases). Germline assignment: CDR1 SEHNR and CDR2 FQNEAQ (reference sequence). V was pared by 5 bases and J by 3 bases, with 10 bases between. The CDR3 runs to 13 residues. The CDR3 nucleotides are TGTGCCAGCAGCGAACAGGGTCACTATGGCTACACCTTC. The encoded protein is CASSEQGHYGYTF.

CDR3 sequence reads: CAISPPGGRELFF. The CDR3 nucleotides are TGTGCCATCAGTCCCCCCGGTGGTAGGGAGCTGTTTTTT. The V call is TRBV10-3, the J call TRBJ2-2; no clear D. CDR3 size: 13 residues. In germline, CDR1 is ENHRY, CDR2 SYGVKD. Trimming took off 5 bases at V and 9 bases at J, with 13 bases between the two ends.

V is TRBV30 and J is TRBJ1-2; D may be TRBD1 (5 bases). CDR3 length: 8 amino acids. Germline V gene data show CDR1 as GTSNPN and CDR2 as SVGIG (reference sequence). Trimming removed 8 bases at V and 12 bases at J, with 10 bases between. Written as DNA, the CDR3 is TGTGCCGGGGGGATCCACACCTTC. Translation gives CAGGIHTF. Using reference TRBV30 and TRBJ1-2 for the parts outside the CDR3, the full variable domain is SQTIHQWPATLVQPVGSPLSLECTVEGTSNPNLYWYRQAAGRGLQLLFYSVGIGQISSEVPQNLSASRPQDRQFILSSKKLLLSDSGFYLCAGGIHTFGSGTRLTVV.

This rearrangement joins TRBV29-1 to TRBJ2-3; maybe TRBD1 (5 bases). The CDR3 length is 15 residues. CDR1 SQVTM and CDR2 ANQGSEA come from the germline V gene. Trimming shortened V by 5 bases and J by 5 bases, and 20 bases separated the two germline ends. CDR3 sequence: CSVRAGQGLGDTQYF. CDR3 bases: TGCAGCGTTCGAGCAGGGCAGGGTTTAGGAGATACGCAGTATTTT.

CDR3 residues: CASSGLAGGQDEQFF. The CDR3 region has the DNA TGTGCCAGCAGCGGACTAGCGGGAGGGCAAGATGAGCAGTTCTTC. The rearrangement links TRBV4-2 to TRBJ2-1, with 15 bases lining up with TRBD2. Germline loops: CDR1 LGHNA, CDR2 YNFKEQ. V was clipped by 5 bases and J by 8 bases; unmatched bases: 4. CDR3 length: 15 residues.

The chain is built from TRBV30 and TRBJ1-6; 7 bases fit TRBD1. The CDR3 length is 16 residues. Germline V gene sequence: CDR1 GTSNPN, CDR2 SVGIG (reference sequence). Unmatched junction bases numbered 7, after V lost 4 bases and J lost 1 base. This CDR3 is CAWIPPDRSYNSPLHF. The CDR3 DNA reads as TGTGCCTGGATCCCACCGGACAGGTCCTATAATTCACCCCTCCACTTT.

The chain employs TRBV6-5 and TRBJ2-7, with 10 positions matching TRBD2. Germline CDR1 reads MNHEY; CDR2 reads SVGAGI. V dropped 6 bases and J dropped 2; count of bases not matched to a gene: 7. CDR3 length: 15 residues. The CDR3 coding sequence is TGTGCCAGCAGGCCACCTAGCGGGAGTGCCTACGAGCAGTACTTC. Protein sequence: CASRPPSGSAYEQYF.

To note about this clone: A junction boundary mismatches the germline segment, possibly from a read error. The V and J genes are TRBV30 and TRBJ2-1, with D unresolved. The CDR3 spans 13 residues. Germline V lookup: CDR1 GTSNPN, CDR2 SVGIG (reference sequence). DNA of the CDR3: TGTGCCTGGACAGATAGCTCCGACAATGAGCAGTTCTTC. Residues: CAWTDSSDNEQFF.

This sequence joins TRBV30 and TRBJ1-2; 7 nucleotides align to TRBD1. V trimming: 0 bases; J trimming: 6 bases; junction bases outside the gene matches: 4. This CDR3 region has 13 residues. Germline CDR1 reads GTSNPN; CDR2 reads SVGIG (reference sequence). The CDR3 DNA follows: TGTGCCTGGAGTGTAACCCAGGGGGATGGCTACACCTTC. The encoded protein is CAWSVTQGDGYTF.

The genes are TRBV6-1 and TRBJ2-2; a weak D match, TRBD1 (5 bases). Trimming left V 2 bases short and J 6 bases short, with 7 bases between. Germline V CDR1 and CDR2: MNHNS, SASEGT. The CDR3 sequence is 13 residues long. The CDR3 bases are TGTGCCAGCAGTGAACAGGGCCCCGGGGAGCTGTTTTTT. Its translation: CASSEQGPGELFF.

The chain is built from TRBV5-8 and TRBJ2-7; D possibly corresponds to TRBD2 (5 bases). The CDR3 has 13 residues. Between the trimmed V and J ends, which lost 3 bases and 3 bases, there was a span of 10 bases. In germline, CDR1 is SGHTS, CDR2 YDEGEE. CDR3 DNA sequence: TGTGCCAGCAGCTCGGACGGAGGCTACGAGCAGTACTTC. Protein sequence: CASSSDGGYEQYF.

The V call is TRBV21-1, the J call TRBJ2-2; no DNA check was done on the table's D call, TRBD1. TRBV21-1 is labeled a pseudogene. CDR3 size: 16 residues. CDR3: CASSKVRDTITGELFF. CDR3 sequence (DNA): TGTGCCAGCAGCAAAGTCAGGGACACCATCACCGGGGAGCTGTTTTTT.

The chain has TRBV28 and TRBJ2-7; no clear D. The ends were cut back, 2 bases at V and 3 bases at J, with 5 bases in the middle. CDR3 size: 12 residues. Per the germline V gene, CDR1 is MDHEN and CDR2 is SYDVKM. This CDR3 reads CASSLQIYEQYF. For the CDR3, the DNA is TGTGCCAGCAGTTTACAGATCTACGAGCAGTACTTC.

The rearrangement links TRBV19 to TRBJ1-4; D unclear. Deletions cut 6 bases from V and 5 bases from J, with 13 bases between. The CDR3 runs 14 residues. The V gene's germline CDR1 is LNHDA and CDR2 SQIVND (reference sequence). The CDR3 protein is CASSQYTGNEKLFF. The CDR3 region has the DNA TGTGCCAGTAGCCAGTATACCGGGAATGAAAAACTGTTTTTT.

The V gene is TRBV7-6, the J gene TRBJ1-1; TRBD1 matches at 7 bases. Germline CDR1 and CDR2: SGHVS and FNYEAQ. The length of the CDR3 is 13 residues. With V trimmed by 5 bases and J by 1 base, 1 base remained unmatched. As DNA, the CDR3 is TGTGCCAGCAGCAGACAGGGGAACACTGAAGCTTTCTTT. Its protein is CASSRQGNTEAFF.